A selection of T cell receptor beta chains follows, all from one sample in a study of shared clonotypes between healthy human individuals. Clones were sequenced by immunoSEQ multiplex PCR, and TCRdb holds only the in-frame ones, with some missing. The sample has approximately 98,000 clones, under 70% seen once. Sequencing used memory CD8+ T cells sorted from blood. The receptors shown here come from a woman aged 25-40 years in good health. Each CDR3 is given without its conserved first and last residue. A D gene is named only where the DNA matches it firmly.

D gene	V gene	J gene	CDR3 length	CDR3 protein
.	TRBV20-1	TRBJ2-7	9	SADPTREQY
.	TRBV6-5	TRBJ1-2	12	ASSYRRRGYGYT
.	TRBV2	TRBJ1-2	6	ASVDYT
TRBD1	TRBV10-3	TRBJ1-2	12	AISETGQVDTGT
TRBD1	TRBV6-1	TRBJ1-1	14	ASSEVLGQGGSEAF
TRBD1	TRBV19	TRBJ1-1	16	ASSIARQGGFLNTEAF
TRBD2	TRBV29-1	TRBJ2-5	15	SVDVVATSGIQETQY
.	TRBV2	TRBJ2-4	14	ASTQAGNVAKNIQY
.	TRBV6-4	TRBJ1-2	14	ASSPGTLQGDLGYT
.	TRBV11-3	TRBJ2-1	10	ASSSVGYEQF
.	TRBV7-8	TRBJ1-3	14	ASSLEYGYSGNTIY
TRBD2	TRBV2	TRBJ2-7	12	ASRLAGGRYEQY
.	TRBV7-2	TRBJ2-7	12	ASSWPVSGHEQY
TRBD1	TRBV28	TRBJ2-1	13	ASSFGTGAINEQF
.	TRBV6-5	TRBJ2-1	12	ASSYTQRGNEQF
.	TRBV9	TRBJ2-7	12	ASSVHGASYEQY
.	TRBV28	TRBJ2-7	12	ASSLFGRTYEQY
TRBD1	TRBV30	TRBJ1-2	13	AWSGTGLFNYGYT
.	TRBV5-4	TRBJ2-7	9	ASSNLYEQY
.	TRBV6-1	TRBJ2-2	17	ASSEFPRRGETNTGELF
TRBD1	TRBV6-4	TRBJ2-2	13	ASRGGQGSTGELF
TRBD2	TRBV5-4	TRBJ2-1	14	ASSLGTSGSYNEQF
TRBD1	TRBV19	TRBJ1-1	11	ASSWTGGTEAF
.	TRBV9	TRBJ2-5	12	ASSVAGTEETQY
TRBD1	TRBV10-3	TRBJ2-1	13	AISDGTGGYNEQF
.	TRBV7-9	TRBJ2-1	15	ASSSDLATLVYNEQF
.	TRBV19	TRBJ1-2	11	ASSIRGEDGYT
.	TRBV7-6	TRBJ2-7	12	ASSYYGPHHEQY
TRBD2	TRBV27	TRBJ2-7	13	ASSLSWVAGVEQY
TRBD2	TRBV27	TRBJ2-7	11	ASSPRGAYEQY
.	TRBV5-6	TRBJ2-7	11	ASSLNNYYEQY
.	TRBV7-2	TRBJ1-5	14	ASSLAAGPINQPQH
.	TRBV6-1	TRBJ2-3	12	ASCSAPSTDTQY
TRBD1	TRBV6-4	TRBJ2-3	12	ASSGTGGSDTQY
TRBD1	TRBV6-5	TRBJ2-1	11	ASKGQGLSEQF
.	TRBV7-8	.	12	ASGGLDSSYEQY
.	TRBV28	TRBJ2-1	13	ASSFWRSSYNEQF
.	TRBV5-4	TRBJ2-7	13	ASSLAIASVYEQY
TRBD2	TRBV19	TRBJ2-5	13	ASSTAGGRGETQY
TRBD1	TRBV10-1	TRBJ2-2	15	ASRTGTGGANTGELF
.	TRBV21-1	TRBJ2-3	14	ASSPRLAEYTDTQY
TRBD2	TRBV30	TRBJ2-6	16	AWSVSGEGLAGANVLT
.	TRBV2	TRBJ2-4	14	ASTRAGDTAKNIQY
TRBD2	TRBV29-1	TRBJ2-1	12	SGKLAGEANEQF
.	TRBV7-9	TRBJ1-2	9	ASSLPVRYT
.	TRBV25-1	TRBJ2-7	12	ASNPPGPTHEQY
.	TRBV19	TRBJ1-1	13	ASSMVRGLNTEAF
TRBD1	TRBV28	TRBJ1-1	13	ASSISGTEVSEAF
.	TRBV6-5	TRBJ1-4	12	ASSFTTSPEKLF
.	TRBV6-1	TRBJ2-2	14	ASSELVGTNTGELF
.	TRBV7-3	TRBJ2-7	14	ASRGPPPRGCYEQY
.	TRBV7-9	TRBJ1-1	12	ASSLALVNTEAF
TRBD2	TRBV5-1	TRBJ2-1	14	ASSLDSGSPGNEQF